This TCR beta chain is from a study of monozygotic twins with inflammatory bowel disease. Study-level points and caveats: Support was absent for any single strong signal or clonotype linked to IBD. Individual T cell subtypes were not distinguishable.

Blood, around 2.6 ml, was drawn per donor. Molecular identifiers with 6-nucleotide sample barcodes were added during cDNA synthesis via template switching. TCRdb processed the 5' RACE reads again and assigns one entry to each CDR3 protein, with no DNA. This sample contains 150,000 to 200,000 distinct CDR3 sequences. On this clonotype: Its specificity is unknown.

There are 15 residues in the CDR3. CDR1 is SEHNR and CDR2 is FQNEAQ in the germline V gene (reference sequence). The clonotype was recovered from a human donor with ulcerative colitis or Crohn's disease, or a healthy co-twin of an affected twin (not recorded which). Input material: blood. This chain connects TRBV7-9 to TRBJ1-1; the D call from TCRdb, TRBD1, cannot be confirmed without DNA. This CDR3 reads CASSYLSEGDTEAFF.